The text below deals with one T cell receptor beta chain. The authors ran a second PCR of 7 to 11 cycles using a sample-barcoded 5' primer and a J-beta primer mix. A single record per CDR3 protein comes from TCRdb applying MiXCR to the 5' RACE reads. The sample holds fewer than 900,000 distinct CDR3 sequences; about 40% are singletons and the top ten take 20%. This specimen comes from a study of blood T cells in healthy people across ages. This receptor was identified in a woman aged 60-70 years in good health. Sequencing was performed on blood.

CDR3 DNA sequence: TGCGCCAGCAGTGGGGCAGGTAGTGAAGCTTTCTTT. Amino acids: CASSGAGSEAFF. The chain joins TRBV10-2 to TRBJ1-1; D gene uncertain. Germline CDR1 and CDR2: WSHSY and SAAADI. With 4 bases removed from V and 7 bases from J, the gap between germline ends came to 10 bases. CDR3 length: 12 residues.